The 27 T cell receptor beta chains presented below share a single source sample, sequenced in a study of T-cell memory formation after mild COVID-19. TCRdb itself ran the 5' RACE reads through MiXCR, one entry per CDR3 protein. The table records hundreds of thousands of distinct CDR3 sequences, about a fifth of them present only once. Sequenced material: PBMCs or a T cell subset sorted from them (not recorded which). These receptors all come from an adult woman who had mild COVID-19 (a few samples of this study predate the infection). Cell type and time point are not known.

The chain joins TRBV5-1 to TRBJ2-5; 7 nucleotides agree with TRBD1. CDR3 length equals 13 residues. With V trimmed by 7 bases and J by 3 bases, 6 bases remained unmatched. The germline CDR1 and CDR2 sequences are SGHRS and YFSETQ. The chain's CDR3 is CASARTGEETQYF. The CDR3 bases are TGCGCCAGCGCTAGGACAGGCGAAGAGACCCAGTACTTC.

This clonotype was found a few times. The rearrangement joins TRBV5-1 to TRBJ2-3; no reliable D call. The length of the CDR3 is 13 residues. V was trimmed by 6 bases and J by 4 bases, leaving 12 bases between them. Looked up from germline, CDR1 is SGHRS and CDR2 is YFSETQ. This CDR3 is CASMFEAADTQYF. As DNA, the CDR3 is TGCGCCAGCATGTTTGAAGCCGCAGATACGCAGTATTTT.

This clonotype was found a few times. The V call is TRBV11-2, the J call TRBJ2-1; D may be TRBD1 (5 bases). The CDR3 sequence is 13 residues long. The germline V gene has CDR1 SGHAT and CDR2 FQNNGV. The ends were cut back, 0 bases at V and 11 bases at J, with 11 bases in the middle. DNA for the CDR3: TGTGCCAGCAGCTTAGACACAGGAGTTCAGCAGTTCTTC. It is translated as CASSLDTGVQQFF.

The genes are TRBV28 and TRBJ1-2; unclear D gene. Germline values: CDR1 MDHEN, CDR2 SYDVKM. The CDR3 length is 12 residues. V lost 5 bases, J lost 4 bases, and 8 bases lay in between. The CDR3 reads CASSPIPYGYTF. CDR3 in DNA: TGTGCCAGCAGTCCTATACCCTATGGCTACACCTTC.

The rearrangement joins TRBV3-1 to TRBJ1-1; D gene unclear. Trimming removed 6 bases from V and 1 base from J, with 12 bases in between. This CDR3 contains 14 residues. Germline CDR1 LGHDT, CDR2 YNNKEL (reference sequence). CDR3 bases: TGTGCCAGCAGACTCGGAGAGAAGAACACTGAAGCTTTCTTT. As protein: CASRLGEKNTEAFF.

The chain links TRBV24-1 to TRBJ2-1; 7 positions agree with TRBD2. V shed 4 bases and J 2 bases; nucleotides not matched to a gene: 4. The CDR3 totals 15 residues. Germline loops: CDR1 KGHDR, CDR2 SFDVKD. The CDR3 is CATSEQRGAYNEQFF. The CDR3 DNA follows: TGTGCCACCAGTGAGCAGCGGGGTGCCTACAATGAGCAGTTCTTC.

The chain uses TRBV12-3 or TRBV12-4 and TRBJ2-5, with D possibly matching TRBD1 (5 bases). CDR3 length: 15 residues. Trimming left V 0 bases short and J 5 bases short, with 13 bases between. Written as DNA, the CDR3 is TGTGCCAGCAGTTTAGCGGGGCGAGAATGGGAGACCCAGTACTTC. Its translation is CASSLAGREWETQYF.

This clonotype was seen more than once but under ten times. The DNA for the CDR3 is TGTGCCACCAGCCTAGGGAGTGGGAATCCCAAGACCCAGTACTTC. Its protein product is CATSLGSGNPKTQYF. J is TRBJ2-5 and V is TRBV15; D possibly corresponds to TRBD2 (5 bases). CDR1 is LNHNV and CDR2 is YYDKDF in the germline V gene (reference sequence). The CDR3 sequence is 15 residues long. Deletions cut 5 bases from V and 6 bases from J, with 19 bases between.

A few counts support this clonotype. The CDR3 loop is CASSLEQPPYEQYF. DNA for the CDR3: TGCGCCAGCAGCTTGGAACAGCCGCCCTACGAGCAGTACTTC. This chain connects TRBV5-1 to TRBJ2-7, with D unresolved. V shed 0 bases and J shed 2 bases, with 9 bases lying between them. This CDR3 has 14 residues. Germline values: CDR1 SGHRS, CDR2 YFSETQ.

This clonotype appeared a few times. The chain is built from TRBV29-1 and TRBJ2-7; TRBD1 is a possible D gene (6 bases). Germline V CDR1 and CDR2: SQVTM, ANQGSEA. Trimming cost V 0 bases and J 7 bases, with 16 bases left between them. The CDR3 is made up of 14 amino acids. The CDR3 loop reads CSVEDIGTPFEQYF. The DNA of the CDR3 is TGCAGCGTTGAAGATATTGGGACACCTTTTGAGCAGTACTTC.

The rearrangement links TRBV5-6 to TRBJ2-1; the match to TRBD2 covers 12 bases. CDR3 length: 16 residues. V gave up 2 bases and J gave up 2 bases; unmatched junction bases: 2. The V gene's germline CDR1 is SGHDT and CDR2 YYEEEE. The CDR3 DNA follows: TGTGCCAGCAGCTTCGGACTAGCGGGACCCTACAATGAGCAGTTCTTC. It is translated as CASSFGLAGPYNEQFF.

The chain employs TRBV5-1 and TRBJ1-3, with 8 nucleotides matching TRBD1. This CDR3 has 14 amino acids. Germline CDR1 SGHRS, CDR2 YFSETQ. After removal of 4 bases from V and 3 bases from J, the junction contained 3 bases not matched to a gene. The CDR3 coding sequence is TGCGCCAGCAGCGGTGGACAGGGTGGAAACACCATATATTTT. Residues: CASSGGQGGNTIYF.

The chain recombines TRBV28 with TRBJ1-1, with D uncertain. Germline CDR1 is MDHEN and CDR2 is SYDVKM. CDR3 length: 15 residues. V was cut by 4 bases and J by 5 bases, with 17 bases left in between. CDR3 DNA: TGTGCCAGCAGTTCCCCCCCCTCTGAAGGGACTGAAGCTTTCTTT. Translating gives CASSSPPSEGTEAFF.

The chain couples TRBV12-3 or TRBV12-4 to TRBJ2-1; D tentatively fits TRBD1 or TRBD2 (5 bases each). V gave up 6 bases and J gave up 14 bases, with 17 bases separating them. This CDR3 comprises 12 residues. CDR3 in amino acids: CASRQNRDVEFF. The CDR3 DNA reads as TGTGCCAGCAGACAAAACCGGGACGTTGAGTTCTTC.

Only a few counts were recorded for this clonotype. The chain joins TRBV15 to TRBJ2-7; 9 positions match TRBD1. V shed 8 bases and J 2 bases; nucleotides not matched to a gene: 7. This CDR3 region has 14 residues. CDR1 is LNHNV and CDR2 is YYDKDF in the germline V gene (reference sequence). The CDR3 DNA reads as TGTGCCACCGGAAAGGACAGGGGACCCTACGAGCAGTACTTC. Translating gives CATGKDRGPYEQYF. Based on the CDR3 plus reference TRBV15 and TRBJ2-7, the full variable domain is DAMVIQNPRYQVTQFGKPVTLSCSQTLNHNVMYWYQQKSSQAPKLLFHYYDKDFNNEADTPDNFQSRRPNTSFCFLDIRSPGLGDTAMYLCATGKDRGPYEQYFGPGTRLTVT.

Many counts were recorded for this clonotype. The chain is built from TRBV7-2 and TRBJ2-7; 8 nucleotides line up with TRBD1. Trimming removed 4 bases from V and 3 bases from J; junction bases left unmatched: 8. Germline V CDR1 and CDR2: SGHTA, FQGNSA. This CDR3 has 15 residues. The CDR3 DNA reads TGTGCCAGCAGCTCCCCCGGACAGGGAGACTACGAGCAGTACTTC. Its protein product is CASSSPGQGDYEQYF.

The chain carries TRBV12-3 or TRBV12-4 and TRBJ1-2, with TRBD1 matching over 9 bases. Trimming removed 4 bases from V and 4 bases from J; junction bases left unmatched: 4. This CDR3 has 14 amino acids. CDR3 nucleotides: TGTGCCAGCAGTTACAGGGGGCAAGGCTATGGCTACACCTTC. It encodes CASSYRGQGYGYTF.

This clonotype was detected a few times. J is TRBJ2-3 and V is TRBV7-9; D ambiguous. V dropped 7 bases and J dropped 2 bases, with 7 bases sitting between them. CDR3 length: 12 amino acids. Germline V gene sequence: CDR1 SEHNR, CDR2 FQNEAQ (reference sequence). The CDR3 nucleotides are TGTGCCAGCACCGGAAACACAGATACGCAGTATTTT. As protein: CASTGNTDTQYF.

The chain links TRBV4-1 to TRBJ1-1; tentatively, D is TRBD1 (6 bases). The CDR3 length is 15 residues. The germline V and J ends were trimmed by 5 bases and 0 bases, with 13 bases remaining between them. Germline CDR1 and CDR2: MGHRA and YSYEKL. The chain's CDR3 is CASSFGGALNTEAFF. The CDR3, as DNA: TGCGCCAGCAGCTTCGGGGGGGCCTTGAACACTGAAGCTTTCTTT.

The CDR3 DNA follows: TGTGCCAGCAGCCTGCGAGAGGACACTGAAGCTTTCTTT. Amino acids: CASSLREDTEAFF. V usage is TRBV7-6 and J usage is TRBJ1-1; the D is unclear. Germline V gene data show CDR1 as SGHVS and CDR2 as FNYEAQ. This CDR3 has 13 amino acids. Deletions cut 5 bases from V and 3 bases from J, with 10 bases between.

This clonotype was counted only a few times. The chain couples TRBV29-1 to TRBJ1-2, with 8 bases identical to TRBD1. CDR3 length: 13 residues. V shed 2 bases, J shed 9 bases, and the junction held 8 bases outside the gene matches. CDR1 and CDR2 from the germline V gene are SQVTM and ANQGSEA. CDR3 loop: CSVERDRTWSYTF. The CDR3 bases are TGCAGCGTTGAACGGGACAGGACCTGGAGCTACACCTTC.

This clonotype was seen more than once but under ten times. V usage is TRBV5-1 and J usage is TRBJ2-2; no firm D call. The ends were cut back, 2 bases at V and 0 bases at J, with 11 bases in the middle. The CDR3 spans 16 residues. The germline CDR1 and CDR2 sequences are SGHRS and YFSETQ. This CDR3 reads CASSFSVGTNTGELFF. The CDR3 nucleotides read TGCGCCAGCAGCTTTTCTGTAGGGACGAACACCGGGGAGCTGTTTTTT.

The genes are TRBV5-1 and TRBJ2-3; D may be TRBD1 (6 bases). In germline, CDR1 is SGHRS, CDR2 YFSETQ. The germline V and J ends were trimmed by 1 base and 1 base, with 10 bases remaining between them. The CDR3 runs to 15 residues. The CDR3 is CASSLLDRGTDTQYF. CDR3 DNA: TGCGCCAGCAGCTTGCTGGACAGAGGCACAGATACGCAGTATTTT.

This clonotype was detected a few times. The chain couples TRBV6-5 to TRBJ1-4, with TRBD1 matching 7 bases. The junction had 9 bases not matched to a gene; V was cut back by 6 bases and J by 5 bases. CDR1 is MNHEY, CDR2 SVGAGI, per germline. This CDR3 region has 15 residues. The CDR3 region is CASSSTGAKNEKLFF. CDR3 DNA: TGTGCCAGCAGCTCAACAGGGGCTAAGAATGAAAAACTGTTTTTT.

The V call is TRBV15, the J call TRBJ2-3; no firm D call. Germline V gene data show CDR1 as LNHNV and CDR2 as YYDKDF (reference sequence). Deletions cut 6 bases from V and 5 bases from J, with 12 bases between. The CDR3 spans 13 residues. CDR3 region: CATRPPLLDTQYF. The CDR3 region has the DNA TGTGCCACCAGACCGCCTTTATTAGATACGCAGTATTTT.

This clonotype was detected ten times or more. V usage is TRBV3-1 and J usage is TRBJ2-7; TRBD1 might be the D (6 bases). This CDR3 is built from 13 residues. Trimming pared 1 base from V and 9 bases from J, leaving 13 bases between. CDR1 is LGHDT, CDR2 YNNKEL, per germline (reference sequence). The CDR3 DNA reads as TGTGCCAGCAGCCAAGGGGGACATTCATCGCAGTACTTC. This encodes CASSQGGHSSQYF.

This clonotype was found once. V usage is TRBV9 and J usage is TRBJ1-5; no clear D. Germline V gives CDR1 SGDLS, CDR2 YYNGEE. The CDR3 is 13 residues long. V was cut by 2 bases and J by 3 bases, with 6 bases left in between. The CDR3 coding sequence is TGTGCCAGCAGCGTCGGGAACAATCAGCCCCAGCATTTT. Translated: CASSVGNNQPQHF.